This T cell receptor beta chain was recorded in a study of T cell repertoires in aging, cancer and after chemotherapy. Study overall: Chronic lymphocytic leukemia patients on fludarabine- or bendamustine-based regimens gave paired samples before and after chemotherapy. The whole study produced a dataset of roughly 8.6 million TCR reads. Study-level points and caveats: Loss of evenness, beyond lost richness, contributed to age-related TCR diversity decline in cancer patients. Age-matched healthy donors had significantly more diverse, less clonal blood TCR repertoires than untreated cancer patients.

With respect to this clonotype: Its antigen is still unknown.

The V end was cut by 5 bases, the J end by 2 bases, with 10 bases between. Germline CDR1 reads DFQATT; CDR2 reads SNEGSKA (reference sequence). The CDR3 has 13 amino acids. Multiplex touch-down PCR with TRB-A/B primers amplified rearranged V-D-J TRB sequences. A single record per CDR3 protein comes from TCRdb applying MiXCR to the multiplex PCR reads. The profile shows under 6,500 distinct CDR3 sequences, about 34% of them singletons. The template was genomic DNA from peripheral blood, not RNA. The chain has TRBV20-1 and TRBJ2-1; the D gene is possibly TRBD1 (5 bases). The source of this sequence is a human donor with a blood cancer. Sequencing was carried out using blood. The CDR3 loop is CSASVTAYNEQFF. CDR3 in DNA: TGCAGTGCTTCCGTGACAGCCTACAATGAGCAGTTCTTC.